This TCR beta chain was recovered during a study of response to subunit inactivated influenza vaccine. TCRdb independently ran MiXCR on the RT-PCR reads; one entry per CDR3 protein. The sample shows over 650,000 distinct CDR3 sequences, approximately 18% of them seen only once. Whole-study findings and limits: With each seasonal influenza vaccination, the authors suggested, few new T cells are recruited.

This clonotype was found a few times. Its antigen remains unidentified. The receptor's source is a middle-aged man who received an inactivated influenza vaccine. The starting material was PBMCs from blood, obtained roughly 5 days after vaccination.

The CDR3 sequence: CASRGRGQGQYF. The CDR3, as DNA: TGTGCCAGCAGGGGAAGGGGACAGGGGCAGTACTTC. The V and J genes are TRBV12-3 or TRBV12-4 and TRBJ2-7; 9 bases are a match to TRBD1. The CDR3 sequence is 12 residues long. With 6 bases clipped from V and 9 bases from J, the junction kept 6 bases outside the gene matches.